The 5 T cell receptor beta chains reported below all come from one sample, sequenced in a study of cytomegalovirus exposure and HLA in healthy donors listed by TCRdb under 2017. Library construction relied on the immunoSEQ multiplex PCR assay. A mixture of 60 forward primers for TCR Vbeta segments and 13 reverse primers for TCR Jbeta segments was used in the multiplex PCR. TCRdb stores this immuneACCESS table with in-frame sequences only. Part of the clones is absent; in the studies checked, under half of the shortfall reflects unresolved V genes, and no reason is known for the rest. This sample has roughly 160,000 clones in its table, and roughly 85% of those were observed once. Together, the top ten hold 7.5% to 9.5% of the sample. Source material: PBMCs. These receptors all stem from a male donor in good health and CMV-seropositive.

This clone was detected only a few times. The chain combines TRBV4-1 with TRBJ2-7; 7 bases fit TRBD1. J lost 3 bases, V lost 2 bases, and 10 bases had no gene match. The CDR3 loop spans 16 amino acids. CDR1 is MGHRA and CDR2 is YSYEKL in the germline V gene. CDR3 loop: CASSQYPGTADYEQYF. CDR3 bases: TGCGCCAGCAGCCAATATCCCGGGACAGCGGACTACGAGCAGTACTTC.

The chain recombines TRBV5-1 with TRBJ1-1; D gene ambiguous. Trimming removed 1 base at V and 3 bases at J, with 4 bases between. Germline V CDR1 and CDR2: SGHRS, YFSETQ. The CDR3 runs to 12 residues. The DNA of the CDR3 is TGCGCCAGCAGCTTGTTCGACACTGAAGCTTTCTTT. Residues: CASSLFDTEAFF.

The chain combines TRBV19 with TRBJ1-2; tentatively, D is TRBD1 (6 bases). V lost 0 bases and J lost 8, with 16 bases in between. CDR1 is LNHDA, CDR2 SQIVND, per germline (reference sequence). This CDR3 contains 15 residues. The CDR3 DNA sequence: TGTGCCAGTAGTATAGATAGCCTGGGGGCGAAAGGCTACACCTTC. Residues: CASSIDSLGAKGYTF. Complete variable domain (other parts from reference TRBV19 and TRBJ1-2): DGGITQSPKYLFRKEGQNVTLSCEQNLNHDAMYWYRQDPGQGLRLIYYSQIVNDFQKGDIAEGYSVSREKKESFPLTVTSAQKNPTAFYLCASSIDSLGAKGYTFGSGTRLTVV.

V gene TRBV19 combines with J gene TRBJ1-5, with D tentatively TRBD1 (6 bases). CDR1 is LNHDA and CDR2 is SQIVND in the germline V gene (reference sequence). Trimming pared 2 bases from V and 7 bases from J, leaving 12 bases between. This CDR3 spans 14 amino acids. CDR3 residues: CASSILGANQPQHF. The CDR3 DNA reads as TGTGCCAGTAGTATACTGGGGGCAAACCAGCCCCAGCATTTT.

The chain is built from TRBV18 and TRBJ1-5, with a possible D match to TRBD1 (5 bases). The CDR3 length is 13 residues. V gave up 5 bases and J gave up 4 bases, with 9 bases separating them. CDR1 and CDR2 from the germline V gene are KGHSH and LQKENI. The CDR3 coding sequence is TGTGCCAGCTCAGACAGTGGGAATCAGCCCCAGCATTTT. This codes for CASSDSGNQPQHF.